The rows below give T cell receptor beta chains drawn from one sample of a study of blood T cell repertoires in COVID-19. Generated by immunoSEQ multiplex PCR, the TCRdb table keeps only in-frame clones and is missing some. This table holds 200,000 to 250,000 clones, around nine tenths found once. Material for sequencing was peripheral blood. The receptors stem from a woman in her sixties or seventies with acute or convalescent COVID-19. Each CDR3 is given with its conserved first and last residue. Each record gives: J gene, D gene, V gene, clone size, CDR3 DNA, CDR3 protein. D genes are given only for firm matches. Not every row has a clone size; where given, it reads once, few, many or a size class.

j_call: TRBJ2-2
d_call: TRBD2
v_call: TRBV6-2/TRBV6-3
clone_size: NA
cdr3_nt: TGTGCCAGCAGTTACTCGGTCACTAGCGGGAGTTTTTTGGCGAACACCGGGGAGCTGTTTTTT
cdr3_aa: CASSYSVTSGSFLANTGELFF

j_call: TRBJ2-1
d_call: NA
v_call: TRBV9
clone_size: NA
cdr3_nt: TGTGCCAGCAGCGTAGTTAGTAGCGGCAATGAGCAGTTCTTC
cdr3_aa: CASSVVSSGNEQFF

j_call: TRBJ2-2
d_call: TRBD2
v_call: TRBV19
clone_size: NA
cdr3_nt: TGTGCCAGTAGTATACTAGCGGGGGCGCGGACCGGGGAGCTGTTTTTT
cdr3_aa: CASSILAGARTGELFF

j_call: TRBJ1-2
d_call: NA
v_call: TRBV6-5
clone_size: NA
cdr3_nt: TGTGCCAGCAGTCCCCAGACAGGCCCCCGTGGTGGCTACACCTTC
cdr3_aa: CASSPQTGPRGGYTF

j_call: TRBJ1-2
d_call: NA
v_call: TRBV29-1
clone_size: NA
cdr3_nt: TGCAGCGTTAGGACGGGGGACTATGGCTACACCTTC
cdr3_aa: CSVRTGDYGYTF

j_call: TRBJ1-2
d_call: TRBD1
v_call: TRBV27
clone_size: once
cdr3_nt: TGTGCCAGCAGTTTACAGCCCCCGGGACAGGGGGCGCGGGGCTATGGCTACACCTTC
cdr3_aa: CASSLQPPGQGARGYGYTF

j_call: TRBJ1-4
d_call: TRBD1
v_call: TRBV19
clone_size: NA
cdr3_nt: TGTGCCAGTAGTACTGAGGGGGCCCGATTACTGTTTTTT
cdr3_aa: CASSTEGARLLFF

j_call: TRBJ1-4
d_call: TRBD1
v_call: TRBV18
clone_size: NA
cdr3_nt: TGTGCCAGCTCCCACTTTAAAAGGACAGGGGATGAAAAACTGTTTTTT
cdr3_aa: CASSHFKRTGDEKLFF

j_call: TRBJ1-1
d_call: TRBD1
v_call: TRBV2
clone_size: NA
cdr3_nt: TGTGCCAGGCAGGGACAGGGGTTGAGGGGGGCCAACACTGAAGCTTTCTTT
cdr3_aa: CARQGQGLRGANTEAFF

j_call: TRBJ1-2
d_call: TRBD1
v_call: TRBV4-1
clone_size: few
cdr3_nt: TGCGCCAGCAGCCATCCTCAGGGGGCGTATGGCTACACCTTC
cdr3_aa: CASSHPQGAYGYTF

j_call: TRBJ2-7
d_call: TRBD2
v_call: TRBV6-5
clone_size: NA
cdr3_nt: TGTGCCAGCAGTTTAGCTAGCGGGGGGGGCTCCTACGAGCAGTACTTC
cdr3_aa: CASSLASGGGSYEQYF

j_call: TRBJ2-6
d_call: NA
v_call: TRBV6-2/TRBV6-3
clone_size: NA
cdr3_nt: TGTGCCAGCAGTTACTCGGGGACATTTGGGGCCAACGTCCTGACTTTC
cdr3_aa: CASSYSGTFGANVLTF

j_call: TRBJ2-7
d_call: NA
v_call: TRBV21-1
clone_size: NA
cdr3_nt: TGTGCCAGCAGCAAAGTACGGAGACCCTACGAGCAGTACTTC
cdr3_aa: CASSKVRRPYEQYF

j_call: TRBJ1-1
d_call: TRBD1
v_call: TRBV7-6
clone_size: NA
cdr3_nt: TGTGCCAGCAGCTTACCCCGGACAGGGGGGAACACTGAAGCTTTCTTT
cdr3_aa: CASSLPRTGGNTEAFF

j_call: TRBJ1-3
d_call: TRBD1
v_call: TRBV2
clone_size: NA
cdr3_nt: TGTGCCAGCGCTACCTCGGACAGGGGGCGAAACACCATATATTTT
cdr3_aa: CASATSDRGRNTIYF

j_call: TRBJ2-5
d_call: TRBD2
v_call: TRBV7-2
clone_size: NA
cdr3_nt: TGTGCCAGCAGCCAGAGCGGGAGTGGAGAGACCCAGTACTTC
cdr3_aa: CASSQSGSGETQYF

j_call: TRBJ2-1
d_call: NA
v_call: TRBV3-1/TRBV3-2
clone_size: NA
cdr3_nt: TGTGCCAGCAGCCAAGTCGGGACAATCAACAATGAGCAGTTCTTC
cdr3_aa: CASSQVGTINNEQFF

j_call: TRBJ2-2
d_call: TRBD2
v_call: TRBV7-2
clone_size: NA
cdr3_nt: TGTGCCAGCAGCCGGACTAGCGGGAGGGCCGGGGAGCTGTTTTTT
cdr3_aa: CASSRTSGRAGELFF

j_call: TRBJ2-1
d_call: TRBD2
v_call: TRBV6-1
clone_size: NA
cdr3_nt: TGTGCCAGCAGTGAAGAAGGCGCTTTATCTAGCGGGAGCTCGAATGAGCAGTTCTTC
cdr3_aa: CASSEEGALSSGSSNEQFF

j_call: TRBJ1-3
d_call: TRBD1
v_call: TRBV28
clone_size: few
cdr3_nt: TGTGCCAGCAGACACCACCCCCGTCAAGGACAGGGCTCTGGAAACACCATATATTTT
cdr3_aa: CASRHHPRQGQGSGNTIYF

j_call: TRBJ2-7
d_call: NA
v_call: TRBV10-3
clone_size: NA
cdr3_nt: TGTGCCGCGCAGGGGACCTACGAGCAGTACTTC
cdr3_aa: CAAQGTYEQYF

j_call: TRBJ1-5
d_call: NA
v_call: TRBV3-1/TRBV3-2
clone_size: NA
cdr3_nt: TGTGCCAGCAGCCAAGGGGGGACTTGGGGACCGAGCAATCAGCCCCAGCATTTT
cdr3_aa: CASSQGGTWGPSNQPQHF

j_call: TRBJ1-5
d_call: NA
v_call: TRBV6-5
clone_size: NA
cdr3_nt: TGTGCCAGCAGGCCACAGGGTCGGAATCAGCCCCAGCATTTT
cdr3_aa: CASRPQGRNQPQHF

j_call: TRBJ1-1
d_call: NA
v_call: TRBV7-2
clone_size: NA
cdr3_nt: TGTGCCAGCAGCTTAGGCGGAATGAACACTGAAGCTTTCTTT
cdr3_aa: CASSLGGMNTEAFF

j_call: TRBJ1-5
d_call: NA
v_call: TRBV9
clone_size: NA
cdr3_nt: TGTGCCAGCAGCGTTCAGGGATTACCCAATCAGCCCCAGCATTTT
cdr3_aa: CASSVQGLPNQPQHF

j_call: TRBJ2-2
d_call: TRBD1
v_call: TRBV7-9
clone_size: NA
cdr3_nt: TGTGCCAGCAGACCAGACAGGGGTCCCACCGGGGAGCTGTTTTTT
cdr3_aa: CASRPDRGPTGELFF

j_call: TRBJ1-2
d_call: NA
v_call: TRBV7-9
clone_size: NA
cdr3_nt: TGTGCCAGCAGCTTAACCAACGGTGCCTATGGCTACACCTTC
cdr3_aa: CASSLTNGAYGYTF

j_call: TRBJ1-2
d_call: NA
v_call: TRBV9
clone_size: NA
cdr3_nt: TGTGCCAGCAGCCCTCGACCTGGGACTGAAGTTAGCGGCTACACCTTC
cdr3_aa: CASSPRPGTEVSGYTF

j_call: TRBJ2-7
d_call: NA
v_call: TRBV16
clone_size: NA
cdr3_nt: TGTGCCAGCAGCCAAAACGTCGAGCGTTACGAGCAGTACTTC
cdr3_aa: CASSQNVERYEQYF

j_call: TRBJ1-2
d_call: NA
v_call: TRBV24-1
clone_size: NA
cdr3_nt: TGTGCCACCAGTAGTTCAGGCTATGGCTACACCTTC
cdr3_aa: CATSSSGYGYTF

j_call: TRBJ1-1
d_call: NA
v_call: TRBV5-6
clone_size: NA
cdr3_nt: TGTGCCAGCAGCTTGGGACTCAGTTTGAACACTGAAGCTTTCTTT
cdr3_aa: CASSLGLSLNTEAFF

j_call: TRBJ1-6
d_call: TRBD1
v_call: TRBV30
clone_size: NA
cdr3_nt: TGTGCCTGGAGTAAGACAGGGATAGGTTCACCCCTCCACTTT
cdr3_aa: CAWSKTGIGSPLHF

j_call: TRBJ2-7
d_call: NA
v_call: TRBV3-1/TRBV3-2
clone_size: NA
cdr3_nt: TGTGCCAGCAGCCAAGGGTTGGGCCCCGGCGAGCAGTACTTC
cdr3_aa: CASSQGLGPGEQYF

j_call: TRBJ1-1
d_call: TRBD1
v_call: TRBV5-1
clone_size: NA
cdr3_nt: TGCGCCAGCAGCATCGGACAGGGGGTATATGAAGCTTTCTTT
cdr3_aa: CASSIGQGVYEAFF

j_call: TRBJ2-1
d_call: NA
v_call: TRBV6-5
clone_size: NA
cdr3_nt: TGTGCCAGCAGATTAGGGGGACCCCTCTACAATGAGCAGTTCTTC
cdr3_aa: CASRLGGPLYNEQFF

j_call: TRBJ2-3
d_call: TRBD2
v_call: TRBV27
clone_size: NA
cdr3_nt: TGTGCCAGCAGTTTACTAGCGGGAGGCCCAGATACGCAGTATTTT
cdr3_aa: CASSLLAGGPDTQYF

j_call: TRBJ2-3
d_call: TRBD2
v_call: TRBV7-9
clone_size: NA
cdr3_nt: TGTGCCAGCAGCTTAACTAGCGCTGACACAGATACGCAGTATTTT
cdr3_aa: CASSLTSADTDTQYF

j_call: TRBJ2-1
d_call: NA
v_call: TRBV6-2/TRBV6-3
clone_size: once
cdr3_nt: TGTGCCAGCAGTAGGGACTCTTTAGGCGAGCAGTTCTTC
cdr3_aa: CASSRDSLGEQFF

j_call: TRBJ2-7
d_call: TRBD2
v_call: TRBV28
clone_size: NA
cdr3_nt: TGTGCCAGCAGTCCTAGCGGGAGGCCCTCCTACGAGCAGTACTTC
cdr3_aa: CASSPSGRPSYEQYF

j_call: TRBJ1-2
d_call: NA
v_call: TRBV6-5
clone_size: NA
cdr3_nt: TGTGCCAGCAGTAGCCCTAACTATGGCTACACCTTC
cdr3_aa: CASSSPNYGYTF

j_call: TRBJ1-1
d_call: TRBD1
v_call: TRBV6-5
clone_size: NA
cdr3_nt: TGTGCCAGCAGCCGGGACAGACTCGGGACTGAAGCTTTCTTT
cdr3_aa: CASSRDRLGTEAFF

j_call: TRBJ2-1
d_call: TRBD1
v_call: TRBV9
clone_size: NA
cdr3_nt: TGTGCCAGCAGCGTAATCGACTGGGAAGGACAGGGGAATGAGCAGTTCTTC
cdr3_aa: CASSVIDWEGQGNEQFF

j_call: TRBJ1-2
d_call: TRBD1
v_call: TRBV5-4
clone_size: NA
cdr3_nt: TGTGCCAGCAGCCCTCCTGGGGGACAGGGAGCCTATGGCTACACCTTC
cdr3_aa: CASSPPGGQGAYGYTF

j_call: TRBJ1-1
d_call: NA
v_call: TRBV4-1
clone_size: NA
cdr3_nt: TGCGCCAGCAGCCCGTACCGGGGGACTGAAGCTTTCTTT
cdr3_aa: CASSPYRGTEAFF

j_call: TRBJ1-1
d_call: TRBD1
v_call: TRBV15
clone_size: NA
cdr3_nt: TGTGCCACCACCGAAGGGGACAGGCAAGGCACTGAAGCTTTCTTT
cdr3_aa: CATTEGDRQGTEAFF

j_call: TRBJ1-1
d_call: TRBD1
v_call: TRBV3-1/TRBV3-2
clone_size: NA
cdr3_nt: TGTGCCAGCAGTAGGGACAGGGGACGGCTGGACACTGAAGCTTTCTTT
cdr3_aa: CASSRDRGRLDTEAFF

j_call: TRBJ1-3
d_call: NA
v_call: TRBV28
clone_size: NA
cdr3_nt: TGTGCCAGCAGTTCTCCCCCGGAGGGCCCAAACACCATATATTTT
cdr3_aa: CASSSPPEGPNTIYF

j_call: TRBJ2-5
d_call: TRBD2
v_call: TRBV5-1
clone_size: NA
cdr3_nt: TGCGCCAGCAGCTTGCAGCGGGAGCAAGAGACCCAGTACTTC
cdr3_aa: CASSLQREQETQYF

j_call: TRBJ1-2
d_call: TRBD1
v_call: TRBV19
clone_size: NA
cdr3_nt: TGTGCCAGTAGTATAGATTCCGGGACAGGGTATGGCTACACCTTC
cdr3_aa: CASSIDSGTGYGYTF

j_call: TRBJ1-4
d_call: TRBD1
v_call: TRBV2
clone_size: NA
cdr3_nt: TGTGCCAGCAGTGAAGGACAGGGTTCGATTAATGAAAAACTGTTTTTT
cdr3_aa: CASSEGQGSINEKLFF

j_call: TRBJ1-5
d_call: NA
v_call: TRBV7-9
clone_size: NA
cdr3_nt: TGTGCCAGCAGCTTGGGCCAGGGGCTACCCCAGCATTTT
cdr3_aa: CASSLGQGLPQHF

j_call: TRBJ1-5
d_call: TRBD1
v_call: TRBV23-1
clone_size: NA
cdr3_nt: TGCGCCAGCAGTCAATACCCGGAAGGGGGCGAGCGATTAGGCAATCAGCCCCAGCATTTT
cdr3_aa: CASSQYPEGGERLGNQPQHF

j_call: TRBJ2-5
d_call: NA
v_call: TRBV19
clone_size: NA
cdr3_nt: TGTGCCAGTAGTCCCGGACAGCGGAAGTACTTC
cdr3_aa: CASSPGQRKYF

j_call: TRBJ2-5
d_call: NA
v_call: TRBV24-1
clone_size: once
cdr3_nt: TGTGCCACCAGTGATGAAGTTCACGAGGGTGCCGAGACCCAGTACTTC
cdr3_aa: CATSDEVHEGAETQYF